This T cell receptor (beta chain) was obtained from a study of radiotherapy plus CTLA-4 blockade in lung cancer. This clone was observed a single time. Its antigen is unidentified. Profiling relied on immunoSEQ multiplex PCR, and the TCRdb table lists in-frame clones only, not all of them. Found here are tens of thousands of clones, over 70% of them singletons; the top ten hold around 3.7%. V lost 5 bases, J lost 7 bases, and 20 bases lay in between. The CDR3 spans 15 residues. CDR1 and CDR2 (germline): SGHTA, FQGNSA. General study findings and limits: Tumor-origin TCR clones grew in blood after radiotherapy plus ipilimumab. In blood, early T cell clone dynamics reportedly predicted response best, together with interferon-beta.

This specimen consisted of peripheral blood, obtained from a patient treated with radiotherapy plus ipilimumab. The rearrangement uses TRBV7-2 and TRBJ1-2; the D gene is possibly TRBD1 (5 bases). The TCR sequence derives from a human donor with non-small cell lung cancer who had a partial response to radiotherapy plus ipilimumab. This CDR3 is CASSLGTSTRSGYTF. CDR3 coding DNA: TGTGCCAGCAGCCTTGGGACTTCAACCCGGAGTGGCTACACCTTC. The complete variable domain, with remaining parts taken from reference TRBV7-2 and TRBJ1-2, reads GAGVSQSPSNKVTEKGKDVELRCDPISGHTALYWYRQSLGQGLEFLIYFQGNSAPDKSGLPSDRFSAERTGGSVSTLTIQRTQQEDSAVYLCASSLGTSTRSGYTFGSGTRLTVV.